The clone carrying this T cell receptor (beta chain) was seen more than once but under ten times. Its matching antigen is unknown. The germline V and J ends were trimmed by 5 bases and 0 bases, with 16 bases remaining between them. Germline values: CDR1 MNHEY, CDR2 SMNVEV (reference sequence). The CDR3 is made up of 16 amino acids. Using quantitative 5'-RACE with molecular barcodes, the authors made TCR beta libraries. TCRdb analysed the 5' RACE reads with MiXCR anew, one entry per CDR3 protein. The top ten clones hold roughly a tenth of a sample with 250,000 to 400,000 distinct CDR3 sequences, about 9.9% of them seen once. This entry belongs to a study of CD8 T cells in ankylosing spondylitis. General study results and limits: Some motif variants were previously reported in reactive arthritis synovial fluid and blood. Disease-linked clones reportedly showed significant enrichment in matched ankylosing spondylitis synovial fluid. There was a TCR beta motif, made of several highly homologous variants, that appeared characteristic of ankylosing spondylitis blood.

The chain couples TRBV27 to TRBJ1-1; no clear D gene. Sequencing was performed on blood, either unsorted or a sorted T cell fraction (not recorded which). The sequence was collected from a female donor with ankylosing spondylitis or in good health (not recorded which). CDR3 sequence (DNA): TGTGCCAGCAGTCTCTCACTGATTTTTATGAACACTGAAGCTTTCTTT. Translation gives CASSLSLIFMNTEAFF.